This record looks at one T cell receptor (beta chain) sequence and its context. Per the authors' pipeline: Reference gene primer amplification gave nucleated cell count estimates. TCRdb keeps only in-frame clones here, not all; method: immunoSEQ multiplex PCR. The D gene and trimming were derived from the DNA, and the V and J assignments and clone size from that table. The sample has 250,000 or so clones, 84% seen once; the top ten hold approximately 1.4%. The sample belongs to a study of blood T cell repertoires in COVID-19. Turning to the study itself: The study drew acute and convalescent COVID-19 samples from the United States, Italy and Spain. T cells, B-cell-depleted T cells, or PBMCs supplied cDNA or gDNA.

This CDR3 has 15 residues. J was trimmed by 5 bases and V by 6 bases; bases with no gene match: 10. Germline V lookup: CDR1 SGHNT, CDR2 YYREEE (reference sequence). The receptor was isolated from a middle-aged woman who had recovered from COVID-19. V and J are TRBV5-4 and TRBJ2-2; 7 bases map to TRBD1. Sequenced material: peripheral blood. The CDR3 nucleotides read TGTGCCAGCAACCTTGACAGGGTGTGGACCGGGGAGCTGTTTTTT. Translation: CASNLDRVWTGELFF.